This TCR beta chain was sequenced for a study of cytotoxic CD8 clonotypes in ibrutinib-treated CLL. Study-wide results and limits: Age-matched healthy donor levels were exceeded by baseline clonality, which tracked circulating CD8+ T-cell counts.

J lost 4 bases, V lost 3 bases, and 2 bases had no gene match. CDR1 is LNHDA and CDR2 is SQIVND in the germline V gene (reference sequence). There are 14 residues in the CDR3. Produced via immunoSEQ multiplex PCR; TCRdb's table is partial and in-frame only. Of about 120,000 clones in the sample, under 70% were seen once. In the case of this clone: Its antigen is currently unknown.

This sequence was found in a human donor with chronic lymphocytic leukemia. The sample was PBMCs, taken after 24 months of ibrutinib treatment. The J gene is TRBJ1-5, the V gene TRBV19, with TRBD1 matching 8 bases. The CDR3 coding sequence is TGTGCCAGTAGTATGACAGGGGATAATCAGCCCCAGCATTTT. This sequence encodes CASSMTGDNQPQHF.